These 14 T cell receptor beta chains share one sample of origin, sequenced in a study of molecular identifiers for immune sequencing clone quantification. TCRdb reanalysed the PCR reads using MiXCR and keeps one entry per CDR3 protein. The sample carries more than 450,000 distinct CDR3 sequences, about 22% recorded once. The sequencing input was naive CD8+ T cells from blood, with Jurkat cell RNA spiked in. Subset in this sample: FACS-sorted CD8+CD4-CCR7+CD45RA+ naive T cells. Every receptor here comes from a human donor in good health. Some libraries in this study had Jurkat cell RNA spiked in.

This clonotype was observed a few times. The gene calls are TRBV30 and TRBJ1-5; no reliable D call. This CDR3 is built from 14 residues. The V end was cut by 0 bases, the J end by 3 bases, with 9 bases between. Germline V gene data show CDR1 as GTSNPN and CDR2 as SVGIG (reference sequence). Written as DNA, the CDR3 is TGTGCCTGGAGTGTCGGCGGGTACAATCAGCCCCAGCATTTT. Its protein is CAWSVGGYNQPQHF.

For this clonotype: Since a much larger clone is just one base distant, this may be a read error. The genes are TRBV12-3 or TRBV12-4 and TRBJ2-5; TRBD1 might be the D (6 bases). V dropped 8 bases and J dropped 5 bases, with 24 bases sitting between them. The CDR3 spans 16 residues. CDR3 sequence: CASGEGVLPRGETQYF. The CDR3 DNA follows: TGTGCCAGCGGTGAGGGCGTCCTGCCCAGGGGTGAGACCCAGTACTTC.

This clonotype was counted only a few times. The V gene is TRBV6-2 or TRBV6-3, the J gene TRBJ1-5, with TRBD1 as a possible D gene (6 bases). The CDR3 length is 17 residues. V lost 0 bases and J 9 bases, leaving 21 bases between the germline ends. Germline V lookup: CDR1 MNHEY, CDR2 SVGEGT. CDR3 bases: TGTGCCAGCAGTTACTCGATTCAGGGGTTTAGGGATCGGCCCCAGCATTTT. It is translated as CASSYSIQGFRDRPQHF.

The chain has TRBV6-2 or TRBV6-3 and TRBJ2-7; tentatively, D is TRBD1 (5 bases). In germline, CDR1 is MNHEY, CDR2 SVGEGT. The CDR3 is 14 residues long. The ends were cut back, 4 bases at V and 3 bases at J, with 13 bases in the middle. The CDR3 sequence: CASSSRQTRYEQYF. CDR3 nucleotide sequence: TGTGCCAGCAGTTCAAGACAGACACGCTACGAGCAGTACTTC.

On this clonotype: It may be a read error: a sequence one base away is much more abundant. Since the CDR3 does not end with the conserved phenylalanine or tryptophan, this likely comes from a read error. This chain links TRBV2 with TRBJ2-1, with D uncertain. Germline values: CDR1 SNHLY, CDR2 FYNNEI. This CDR3 is built from 11 residues. V was pared by 8 bases and J by 10 bases, with 12 bases between. The chain's CDR3 is CASCWVHEQFL. The CDR3 DNA reads as TGTGCCAGCTGCTGGGTGCACGAGCAGTTCCTC.

This clonotype was observed many times. V and J are TRBV6-2 or TRBV6-3 and TRBJ1-1; D call uncertain. V lost 5 bases and J lost 5, with 12 bases in between. Germline loops: CDR1 MNHEY, CDR2 SVGEGT. There are 13 residues in the CDR3. The CDR3: CASSPAQVTEAFF. The CDR3 region has the DNA TGTGCCAGCAGTCCGGCGCAGGTGACTGAAGCTTTCTTT.

In this sample, this clonotype turned up many times. The genes are TRBV30 and TRBJ1-1; D uncertain. Germline loops: CDR1 GTSNPN, CDR2 SVGIG (reference sequence). The germline V and J ends were trimmed by 2 bases and 7 bases, with 8 bases remaining between them. The CDR3 is 11 amino acids. The chain's CDR3 is CAWSQASEAFF. In nucleotides, the CDR3 is TGTGCCTGGAGTCAGGCCAGTGAAGCTTTCTTT.

J is TRBJ2-1 and V is TRBV7-9; TRBD2 matches 8 bases. The CDR3 contains 15 residues. V gave up 4 bases and J gave up 7 bases; unmatched junction bases: 9. Germline values: CDR1 SEHNR, CDR2 FQNEAQ (reference sequence). CDR3 sequence: CASSSGTRVLNEQFF. CDR3 DNA sequence: TGTGCCAGCAGCTCCGGGACTAGAGTTCTTAATGAGCAGTTCTTC.

The chain joins TRBV3-1 to TRBJ2-5, with TRBD2 matching 7 bases. This CDR3 has 15 residues. Germline trimming cut 1 base from V and 2 bases from J; bases unmatched to any gene: 4. Germline values: CDR1 LGHDT, CDR2 YNNKEL (reference sequence). The CDR3 sequence is CASSQVRDYQETQYF. The DNA of the CDR3 is TGTGCCAGCAGCCAAGTAAGGGACTATCAAGAGACCCAGTACTTC.

This clonotype has at least ten counts. V gene TRBV4-3 combines with J gene TRBJ1-1; 7 positions agree with TRBD1. Trimming removed 4 bases from V and 6 bases from J; junction bases left unmatched: 11. The CDR3 contains 15 residues. Germline V CDR1 and CDR2: LGHNA, YSLEER. The CDR3 reads CASSPQGVGEAEAFF. CDR3 nucleotides: TGCGCCAGCAGCCCCCAGGGGGTCGGAGAGGCTGAAGCTTTCTTT.

This clonotype turned up a few times. The chain has TRBV30 and TRBJ1-1; D possibly corresponds to TRBD1 (5 bases). The ends were cut back, 6 bases at V and 3 bases at J, with 14 bases in the middle. Germline V CDR1 and CDR2: GTSNPN, SVGIG (reference sequence). The CDR3 covers 13 residues. The CDR3 DNA sequence: TGTGCCTGCTCGACGGGGGATTACACTGAAGCTTTCTTT. Translation gives CACSTGDYTEAFF.

Turning to this clonotype: This may stem from a read error, because a much larger clone lies one nucleotide away. This chain uses TRBV27 with TRBJ2-3; 7 bases fit TRBD2. The germline gives CDR1 MNHEY, CDR2 SMNVEV (reference sequence). This CDR3 has 16 residues. CDR3 region: CANSLGVSGSTDTQYF. The CDR3 DNA sequence: TGTGCCAACAGTTTGGGGGTTAGCGGGAGCACAGATACGCAGTATTTT.

This clonotype was observed a handful of times. The chain combines TRBV27 with TRBJ2-2; D is perhaps TRBD1 (6 bases). V lost 2 bases to trimming and J lost 4 bases, with 20 bases between them. The CDR3 extends over 18 amino acids. CDR1 and CDR2 (germline): MNHEY, SMNVEV (reference sequence). The CDR3 region is CASSLLSPSGVATGELFF. The CDR3 DNA reads as TGTGCCAGCAGTTTACTGAGCCCTTCAGGGGTGGCCACCGGGGAGCTGTTTTTT.

The gene calls are TRBV4-3 and TRBJ1-1, with D unresolved. The germline CDR1 and CDR2 sequences are LGHNA and YSLEER. Trimming pared 6 bases from V and 4 bases from J, leaving 9 bases between. The CDR3 runs to 12 residues. Here the CDR3 reads CASSYTATEAFF. The CDR3 nucleotides are TGCGCCAGCAGTTACACGGCCACTGAAGCTTTCTTT.